The clone carrying this TCR beta chain turned up a few times. Its antigen is not known. Researchers tagged individual cDNA molecules with unique molecular identifiers. MiXCR was run by TCRdb on the 5' RACE reads, yielding one entry per CDR3 protein. The repertoire holds about 86,000 distinct CDR3 sequences, with approximately 14% as singletons. Per germline, CDR1 MGHRA and CDR2 YSYEKL. V was cut by 4 bases and J by 0 bases, with 10 bases left in between. This CDR3 spans 15 amino acids. These data come from a study of early T cells in non-severe SARS-CoV-2 infection. Findings and limits, study-wide: Database matching using VDJdb favored anti-spike CD8 responses, with private and CD4 specificities left missing.

Sequenced sample: whole blood. This chain uses TRBV4-1 with TRBJ1-3; no reliable D call. The receptor was derived from an adult who was a healthcare worker with PCR-confirmed SARS-CoV-2 infection or an uninfected control (not recorded which). The CDR3 nucleotides read TGCGCCAGCAGCCTCGACACGAGCTCTGGAAACACCATATATTTT. Translated, it gives CASSLDTSSGNTIYF.